This paragraph covers one T cell receptor beta chain sequence. Its antigen is still unknown. This sample was taken from a study of cytomegalovirus exposure and HLA in healthy donors. The CDR3 is 20 amino acids. With V trimmed by 0 bases and J by 3 bases, 16 bases remained unmatched. Study conclusions and caveats: CMV antigen specificity was confirmed in vitro for three CMV-associated chains. In a later analysis, TCR beta V- and J-gene trimming was associated with a missense DCLRE1C variant. Prior analysis indicated that the majority of TCR beta V segments exhibited productivity approximately 87% or approximately 30% of the time. Exclusion as indistinguishable affected some V segments, including TRBV6-2 and TRBV6-3.

The study ran its PCR with 60 Vbeta and 13 Jbeta primers. Measured with immunoSEQ multiplex PCR; TCRdb has only the in-frame clones, and not every one. The table records some 150,000 clones, 79% of them present only once. This sequence was found in a man in his fifties or sixties in good health and CMV-seropositive. Sequenced input: PBMCs. The chain recombines TRBV23-1 with TRBJ2-1, with 8 bases lining up with TRBD1. TRBV23-1 counts as an open reading frame of uncertain function. CDR3 sequence reads: CASSQSGQESPGVYYNEQFF. The CDR3 DNA sequence: TGCGCCAGCAGTCAATCGGGACAGGAATCTCCGGGAGTTTACTACAATGAGCAGTTCTTC.